A single sample is the source of the 7 T cell receptor beta chains below, sequenced in a study of CD8+CD57+ T cells in acquired aplastic anemia. According to the study, genomic DNA was the template for TCR beta VDJ and CDR3 profiling. TCRdb analysed the reads with MiXCR anew, one entry per CDR3 protein. Of some 190,000 distinct CDR3 sequences listed, approximately 46% are singletons. The specimen was sorted CD4+, CD8+, or CD8+CD57+ T cells (not recorded which) from PBMCs. The receptors originated from a human donor in good health.

This clonotype has only a few counts. DNA of the CDR3: TGTGCCACCAGTGATTTGGGGACAACTGGCTACACCTTC. It yields the protein CATSDLGTTGYTF. This chain connects TRBV24-1 to TRBJ1-2, with D possibly matching TRBD1 (6 bases). In germline, CDR1 is KGHDR, CDR2 SFDVKD. V was shortened by 0 bases and J by 7 bases, with 8 bases between the two germline ends. The CDR3 totals 13 residues.

The chain carries TRBV6-1 and TRBJ2-3; 8 bases map to TRBD2. CDR1 and CDR2 (germline): MNHNS, SASEGT. The J segment lost 6 bases and the V segment lost 4 bases, leaving 12 bases of the junction unmatched. The length of the CDR3 is 16 residues. Here the CDR3 DNA reads TGTGCCAGCAGTGGACGCGCGGGAGGAGGATTGGATACGCAGTATTTT. The encoded protein is CASSGRAGGGLDTQYF.

The V gene is TRBV24-1, the J gene TRBJ1-2; TRBD1 might be the D (6 bases). The CDR3 length is 15 residues. CDR1 KGHDR and CDR2 SFDVKD come from the germline V gene. Trimming took 4 bases from V and 6 from J, leaving 17 bases between them. Here the CDR3 reads CATSEAGGGEDGYTF. In DNA, the CDR3 is TGTGCCACCAGTGAGGCCGGGGGCGGTGAAGATGGCTACACCTTC.

This clonotype was seen more than once but under ten times. The J gene is TRBJ2-5, the V gene TRBV6-2 or TRBV6-3, with a weak D call TRBD2 (6 bases). The germline V and J ends were trimmed by 0 bases and 1 base, with 12 bases remaining between them. Germline V gives CDR1 MNHEY, CDR2 SVGEGT. The CDR3 sequence is 16 residues long. Here the CDR3 DNA reads TGTGCCAGCAGTTACTCGATACAGCGGGCCCAAGAGACCCAGTACTTC. This encodes CASSYSIQRAQETQYF.

This clonotype has ten or more counts. This chain uses TRBV20-1 with TRBJ2-2; TRBD2 agrees at 13 bases. This CDR3 contains 18 residues. Germline CDR1 and CDR2: DFQATT and SNEGSKA (reference sequence). Germline trimming cut 3 bases from V and 3 bases from J; bases unmatched to any gene: 10. The CDR3 spells CSARAWTSGGLDTGELFF. DNA of the CDR3: TGCAGTGCTAGGGCCTGGACTAGCGGGGGCCTCGACACCGGGGAGCTGTTTTTT.

On this clonotype itself: The junction departs from the called germline gene at one end, perhaps through a read error. The chain uses TRBV20-1 and TRBJ1-6; D is undetermined. Germline lookup yields CDR1 DFQATT and CDR2 SNEGSKA (reference sequence). The length of the CDR3 is 12 residues. CDR3 DNA sequence: TGCAGTGTATCCGTCCCTAATTCACCACTCCACTTT. Translation gives CSVSVPNSPLHF.

The V call is TRBV20-1, the J call TRBJ2-7; weak D call: TRBD1 (6 bases). V was trimmed by 3 bases and J by 2 bases, leaving 11 bases between them. CDR1 is DFQATT and CDR2 is SNEGSKA in the germline V gene (reference sequence). The CDR3 totals 13 residues. The CDR3 nucleotides are TGCAGTGCTAGTAAGGGGGACACCTACGAGCAGTACTTC. This translates into CSASKGDTYEQYF.